The 32 T cell receptor beta chains given below trace back to one sample, sequenced in a study of cytomegalovirus exposure and HLA in healthy donors. The PCR had 60 Vbeta and 13 Jbeta primers. The assay was immunoSEQ multiplex PCR, and TCRdb's table has in-frame clones only and misses some. The sample includes some 87,000 clones, less than 65% of them seen just once. Sequencing was carried out using PBMCs. The source is a woman between 25 and 40 years old in good health and CMV-seropositive.

The chain combines TRBV2 with TRBJ1-1, with TRBD1 as a possible D gene (5 bases). The CDR3 covers 16 residues. V lost 8 bases, J lost 5 bases, and 24 bases lay in between. CDR1 is SNHLY, CDR2 FYNNEI, per germline. CDR3 coding DNA: TGTGCCAGCCTGGGGGGGAGCCTCCCCTTGGGAACTGAAGCTTTCTTT. Amino acid sequence: CASLGGSLPLGTEAFF.

J is TRBJ2-1 and V is TRBV7-9; 9 nucleotides align to TRBD2. The length of the CDR3 is 14 residues. Germline values: CDR1 SEHNR, CDR2 FQNEAQ (reference sequence). V lost 7 bases and J lost 6; bases outside the gene matches: 7. The CDR3 sequence: CASKEAGGPNEQFF. The CDR3 DNA follows: TGTGCCAGCAAGGAGGCGGGGGGGCCCAATGAGCAGTTCTTC.

This clone was recorded once. The chain links TRBV2 to TRBJ2-1; 8 bases line up with TRBD1. Unmatched junction bases numbered 4, after V lost 8 bases and J lost 4 bases. Germline values: CDR1 SNHLY, CDR2 FYNNEI. The CDR3 covers 13 residues. The chain's CDR3 is CASGTGPYNEQFF. CDR3 coding DNA: TGTGCCAGCGGGACAGGTCCTTACAATGAGCAGTTCTTC.

This clone has just a few counts. This chain links TRBV9 with TRBJ1-1; possibly TRBD1 for D (6 bases). The CDR3 contains 16 residues. Germline CDR1 SGDLS, CDR2 YYNGEE. The V and J ends lost 4 bases and 7 bases respectively, with 23 bases between them. CDR3 loop: CASSPGRGATLLEAFF. CDR3 in DNA: TGTGCCAGCAGCCCCGGGAGGGGGGCCACGCTCCTTGAAGCTTTCTTT. The entire variable domain, with the rest obtained from reference TRBV9 and TRBJ1-1, is as follows: DSGVTQTPKHLITATGQRVTLRCSPRSGDLSVYWYQQSLDQGLQFLIQYYNGEERAKGNILERFSAQQFPDLHSELNLSSLELGDSALYFCASSPGRGATLLEAFFGQGTRLTVV.

The chain combines TRBV2 with TRBJ1-2; 8 positions agree with TRBD1. CDR1 is SNHLY and CDR2 is FYNNEI in the germline V gene. CDR3 length: 15 amino acids. The V gene end was trimmed by 2 bases and the J gene end by 4 bases; junction bases not matched to a gene: 6. CDR3 sequence reads: CASSEQSDRGYGYTF. The DNA for the CDR3 is TGTGCCAGCAGTGAACAGTCCGACAGGGGCTATGGCTACACCTTC. The full variable domain, completed using reference TRBV2 and TRBJ1-2, is EPEVTQTPSHQVTQMGQEVILRCVPISNHLYFYWYRQILGQKVEFLVSFYNNEISEKSEIFDDQFSVERPDGSNFTLKIRSTKLEDSAMYFCASSEQSDRGYGYTFGSGTRLTVV.

A word on this clone: Different DNA sequences within this sample yield the same CDR3. The chain recombines TRBV6-5 with TRBJ1-1; D remains unclear. V was shortened by 2 bases and J by 1 base, with 8 bases between the two germline ends. Germline V gene sequence: CDR1 MNHEY, CDR2 SVGAGI. The CDR3 is made up of 14 amino acids. The CDR3 reads CASSYRGRNTEAFF. CDR3 nucleotides: TGTGCCAGCAGTTACCGTGGTAGGAACACTGAAGCTTTCTTT.

The rearrangement links TRBV5-8 to TRBJ2-6; D is undetermined. The CDR3 has 17 residues. V was shortened by 3 bases and J by 1 base, with 14 bases between the two germline ends. Germline values: CDR1 SGHTS, CDR2 YDEGEE. For the CDR3, the DNA is TGTGCCAGCAGCTACCGAGGTTCTACATCTGGGGCCAACGTCCTGACTTTC. Encoded protein: CASSYRGSTSGANVLTF.

V and J are TRBV19 and TRBJ1-1, with 7 nucleotides matching TRBD1. Germline CDR1 is LNHDA and CDR2 is SQIVND (reference sequence). The V segment lost 6 bases and the J segment 4 bases; nucleotides outside the gene matches: 8. The CDR3 contains 14 residues. CDR3 loop: CASRPQGDVTEAFF. In DNA, the CDR3 is TGTGCCAGTAGACCCCAGGGGGACGTCACTGAAGCTTTCTTT.

The V call is TRBV10-3, the J call TRBJ1-2, with D perhaps matching TRBD1 (5 bases). Trimming cost V 6 bases and J 5 bases, with 10 bases left between them. Per the germline V gene, CDR1 is ENHRY and CDR2 is SYGVKD. The CDR3 consists of 12 residues. CDR3 nucleotide sequence: TGTGCCATCAGGGGGGGTTCATATGGCTACACCTTC. Translated, it gives CAIRGGSYGYTF.

The gene calls are TRBV11-2 and TRBJ1-2; no clear D gene. Germline CDR1 SGHAT, CDR2 FQNNGV. The V end was cut by 1 base, the J end by 0 bases, with 9 bases between. The CDR3 is 15 amino acids. This CDR3 reads CASSLGAETNYGYTF. CDR3 nucleotide sequence: TGTGCCAGCAGCTTAGGGGCCGAGACTAACTATGGCTACACCTTC.

About this clone: The junction and the germline gene differ at one end; a read error may be behind it. The J gene is TRBJ2-7, the V gene TRBV2; TRBD2 agrees at 8 bases. The CDR3 covers 12 residues. CDR1 is SNHLY and CDR2 is FYNNEI in the germline V gene. CDR3 nucleotides: TGCGTTAGTAGCGGGGTGTCCTACGAGCAGTACTTC. Translating it yields CVSSGVSYEQYF.

The rearrangement links TRBV6-5 to TRBJ1-6, with TRBD1 matching 8 bases. The CDR3 has 15 residues. In germline, CDR1 is MNHEY, CDR2 SVGAGI. V lost 6 bases, J lost 5 bases, and 6 bases stayed unmatched. CDR3 DNA: TGTGCCAGCAGGCCTACAGGGGGAGATAATTCACCCCTCCACTTT. Amino acid sequence: CASRPTGGDNSPLHF.

The CDR3 sequence: CASSTLAGGTNEKLFF. The CDR3 bases are TGTGCCAGTAGTACTCTGGCAGGGGGCACTAATGAAAAACTGTTTTTT. The chain combines TRBV19 with TRBJ1-4, with 8 bases fitting TRBD1. After removal of 4 bases from V and 2 bases from J, the junction contained 6 bases not matched to a gene. The CDR3 extends over 16 amino acids. The germline V gene encodes CDR1 LNHDA and CDR2 SQIVND (reference sequence).

V gene TRBV4-1 combines with J gene TRBJ1-2, with 9 bases fitting TRBD1. Germline CDR1 is MGHRA and CDR2 is YSYEKL. The J segment lost 7 bases and the V segment lost 1 base, leaving 7 bases of the junction unmatched. The CDR3 covers 15 residues. In nucleotides, the CDR3 is TGCGCCAGCAGCCAAGTCGGACAGGGGATGACTGGCTACACCTTC. Translating gives CASSQVGQGMTGYTF.

The CDR3 here is CASRAGASFASPLHF. CDR3 DNA sequence: TGTGCCAGCAGGGCAGGGGCATCCTTCGCTTCACCCCTCCACTTT. The gene calls are TRBV2 and TRBJ1-6; maybe TRBD1 (6 bases). Between the trimmed V and J ends, which lost 6 bases and 9 bases, there was a span of 18 bases. The germline CDR1 and CDR2 sequences are SNHLY and FYNNEI. The CDR3 totals 15 residues.

V usage is TRBV5-5 and J usage is TRBJ1-4; D might be TRBD1 (5 bases). From germline, CDR1 is SGHKS and CDR2 YYEKEE (reference sequence). The CDR3 length is 14 residues. V dropped 4 bases and J dropped 4 bases, with 11 bases sitting between them. CDR3 nucleotides: TGTGCCAGCAGCCCCCCGGGGGGTAATGAAAAACTGTTTTTT. Protein sequence: CASSPPGGNEKLFF.

The chain joins TRBV9 to TRBJ2-1, with TRBD2 matching over 9 bases. With 8 bases clipped from V and 9 bases from J, the junction kept 9 bases outside the gene matches. CDR3 length equals 13 residues. Germline CDR1 SGDLS, CDR2 YYNGEE. The CDR3 region is CASARGGGSEQFF. The CDR3, as DNA: TGTGCCAGTGCACGCGGGGGGGGCTCTGAGCAGTTCTTC.

V gene TRBV6-1 combines with J gene TRBJ2-3; D perhaps matches TRBD1 (6 bases). V was pared by 2 bases and J by 5 bases, with 14 bases between. The CDR3 totals 15 residues. CDR1 is MNHNS and CDR2 is SASEGT in the germline V gene. DNA of the CDR3: TGTGCCAGCAGTGAACAAGGGGGTTCCCAAGATACGCAGTATTTT. It yields the protein CASSEQGGSQDTQYF.

The chain employs TRBV27 and TRBJ2-4, with 8 bases that match TRBD2. CDR3 size: 14 residues. Germline lookup yields CDR1 MNHEY and CDR2 SMNVEV (reference sequence). V lost 7 bases and J lost 6; bases outside the gene matches: 8. The DNA for the CDR3 is TGTGCCAGCATTTCAGCCGGGGGGGGAAACATTCAGTACTTC. Translating it yields CASISAGGGNIQYF.

V gene TRBV28 combines with J gene TRBJ1-2; 8 positions match TRBD1. V lost 2 bases and J lost 8; bases outside the gene matches: 7. Per germline, CDR1 MDHEN and CDR2 SYDVKM. The CDR3 is 14 residues long. CDR3 nucleotide sequence: TGTGCCAGCAGTTTACTGGACAGGGTAAGAGGCTACACCTTC. It encodes CASSLLDRVRGYTF.

J is TRBJ1-2 and V is TRBV19; 7 bases agree with TRBD1. The CDR3 covers 14 residues. Per the germline V gene, CDR1 is LNHDA and CDR2 is SQIVND (reference sequence). V shed 1 base, J shed 3 bases, and the junction held 2 bases outside the gene matches. The CDR3 coding sequence is TGTGCCAGTAGTATAGGACAGGGTTACTATGGCTACACCTTC. Translated, it gives CASSIGQGYYGYTF.

This clone occurred a few times. V and J are TRBV9 and TRBJ2-3, with 7 bases that match TRBD1. Germline V gene lookup returns CDR1 SGDLS and CDR2 YYNGEE. The CDR3 has 16 residues. With V trimmed by 4 bases and J by 1 base, 9 bases remained unmatched. CDR3: CASSLRQGSGTDTQYF. DNA of the CDR3: TGTGCCAGCAGCCTTCGACAGGGTTCGGGCACAGATACGCAGTATTTT.

The genes are TRBV5-6 and TRBJ2-7; 7 nucleotides line up with TRBD2. CDR3 length: 18 residues. J was trimmed by 3 bases and V by 6 bases; bases with no gene match: 21. The germline gives CDR1 SGHDT, CDR2 YYEEEE. The CDR3 sequence is CASTDLGVGREPLYEQYF. The CDR3, as DNA: TGTGCCAGCACCGATCTAGGGGTGGGGAGGGAACCCCTCTACGAGCAGTACTTC.

This sequence joins TRBV5-1 and TRBJ2-5; D may be TRBD2 (5 bases). TRBJ2-7 matches the DNA end more closely, so the J call is doubtful. Germline values: CDR1 SGHRS, CDR2 YFSETQ. The CDR3 is 12 amino acids. Here the CDR3 reads CASSYGGHEQYF. As DNA, the CDR3 is TGCGCCAGCAGCTATGGCGGGCACGAGCAGTACTTC.

This clone was seen more than once but under ten times. The rearrangement links TRBV11-2 to TRBJ2-3; TRBD2 agrees at 11 bases. CDR3 length: 15 amino acids. CDR1 and CDR2 (germline): SGHAT, FQNNGV. V lost 5 bases and J lost 1; bases outside the gene matches: 2. CDR3 loop: CASSRGLAGTDTQYF. CDR3 bases: TGTGCCAGCAGCCGGGGACTAGCGGGCACAGATACGCAGTATTTT.

The J gene is TRBJ1-1, the V gene TRBV14; D uncertain. Looked up from germline, CDR1 is SGHDN and CDR2 is FVKESK. This CDR3 contains 16 residues. V was cut by 5 bases and J by 4 bases, with 20 bases left in between. The CDR3 spells CASSERTGSMGTEAFF. CDR3 coding DNA: TGTGCCAGCAGCGAACGGACGGGGAGCATGGGCACTGAAGCTTTCTTT.

The rearrangement joins TRBV19 to TRBJ1-5; maybe TRBD1 (6 bases). V was shortened by 1 base and J by 4 bases, with 8 bases between the two germline ends. The germline V gene has CDR1 LNHDA and CDR2 SQIVND (reference sequence). This CDR3 contains 14 residues. The CDR3 spells CASSIVGANQPQHF. The CDR3 region has the DNA TGTGCCAGTAGTATAGTGGGGGCGAATCAGCCCCAGCATTTT. The variable domain in full, completed from reference TRBV19 and TRBJ1-5, reads DGGITQSPKYLFRKEGQNVTLSCEQNLNHDAMYWYRQDPGQGLRLIYYSQIVNDFQKGDIAEGYSVSREKKESFPLTVTSAQKNPTAFYLCASSIVGANQPQHFGDGTRLSIL.

This clone has a handful of counts. This rearrangement joins TRBV7-3 to TRBJ2-7, with 10 nucleotides matching TRBD2. The CDR3 is made up of 15 amino acids. The germline V gene has CDR1 SGHTA and CDR2 FQGTGA. With V trimmed by 5 bases and J by 2 bases, 6 bases remained unmatched. The CDR3: CASSESGGEAYEQYF. DNA for the CDR3: TGTGCCAGCAGCGAAAGCGGGGGGGAGGCCTACGAGCAGTACTTC.

This chain joins TRBV30 and TRBJ2-1; 11 nucleotides agree with TRBD2. Germline V gene lookup returns CDR1 GTSNPN and CDR2 SVGIG (reference sequence). V trimming: 1 base; J trimming: 9 bases; junction bases outside the gene matches: 8. CDR3 length: 15 residues. CDR3 loop: CAWSAGVAGGGEQFF. CDR3 coding DNA: TGTGCCTGGAGTGCGGGGGTAGCGGGGGGGGGTGAGCAGTTCTTC.

The rearrangement joins TRBV11-2 to TRBJ2-7, with TRBD1 matching over 12 bases. V lost 4 bases, J lost 1 base, and 5 bases stayed unmatched. This CDR3 spans 16 amino acids. Germline V lookup: CDR1 SGHAT, CDR2 FQNNGV. CDR3 in amino acids: CASSSGDRGLSYEQYF. CDR3 bases: TGTGCCAGCAGCTCCGGGGACAGGGGGCTTTCCTACGAGCAGTACTTC.

This clone was seen a handful of times. The V and J genes are TRBV12-5 and TRBJ2-2; a weak D match, TRBD1 (5 bases). Per germline, CDR1 LGHNT and CDR2 FRNRAP. The CDR3 loop spans 21 amino acids. Trimming shortened V by 0 bases and J by 5 bases, and 28 bases separated the two germline ends. The CDR3 nucleotides read TGTGCTAGTGGTTTGGTAAGGGGTCGTGGTGGGTCCCCGAGGAAAACCGGGGAGCTGTTTTTT. Amino acid sequence: CASGLVRGRGGSPRKTGELFF.

A few counts support this clone. The chain carries TRBV6-1 and TRBJ2-4; tentative D call: TRBD1 (6 bases). The germline V gene encodes CDR1 MNHNS and CDR2 SASEGT. The length of the CDR3 is 15 residues. The V gene lost 6 bases and the J gene lost 1 base, with 13 bases spanning the gap. CDR3 sequence: CASSLTGPAKNIQYF. The CDR3 nucleotides read TGTGCCAGCAGCTTGACAGGCCCGGCCAAAAACATTCAGTACTTC.